These T cell receptor beta chains were read from a single sample in a study of post-analysis software for immune sequencing data. TCRdb re-called the PCR reads through MiXCR, storing one row per CDR3 protein. The sample lists roughly 700,000 distinct CDR3 sequences; 25% to 30% were seen once. Sequencing was done on a sample of blood. These receptors all stem from a girl between 10 and 17 years old with multiple sclerosis. CDR3s include the opening cysteine and the closing phenylalanine or tryptophan. The D gene is left open where the match is weak. Expanded clones are given a class, and other clones once, few, many or no size at all.

cdr3_nt cdr3_aa cdr3_length v_call d_call j_call clone_size
TGCAGCAGTGCTAGAACCCAGGGAGGACAGCCCCAGCATTTT CSSARTQGGQPQHF 14 TRBV20-1 . TRBJ1-5 once
TGCGCCAACAGCCAAGATTCTGCGGGACTAGCGGGGGACACAGATACGCAGTATTTT CANSQDSAGLAGDTDTQYF 19 TRBV4-1 TRBD2 TRBJ2-3 .
TGCAGTGGGGCGGACACAGATACGCAGTATTTT CSGADTDTQYF 11 TRBV20-1 . TRBJ2-3 many
TGTGCCAGCAGCTTTAAGGGGGAAGCTTTCTTT CASSFKGEAFF 11 TRBV7-2 . TRBJ1-1 many
TGCAGTGCTAGAGTTCCGGGACAGTACTCTGGGGCCAACGTCCTGACTTTC CSARVPGQYSGANVLTF 17 TRBV20-1 TRBD1 TRBJ2-6 .
TGTGCCAGCAGCTTAGCCGGGACTCCGGAGCAGTTCTTC CASSLAGTPEQFF 13 TRBV7-9 . TRBJ2-1 .
TGTGCCAGCAGCCCCGGGACTAGCTTCCGTCAAGAGACCCAGTACTTC CASSPGTSFRQETQYF 16 TRBV7-2 TRBD2 TRBJ2-5 few
TGTGCCAGCAGCCGGCTCCGGGACGGAAATTCACCCCTCCACTTT CASSRLRDGNSPLHF 15 TRBV3-1 . TRBJ1-6 .
TGCGCCAGCAGCCCAATGGACACAGCTTACAATGAGCAGTTCTTC CASSPMDTAYNEQFF 15 TRBV5-1 . TRBJ2-1 .
TGCGCCAGCAGCTTCCGGGACAGGGCTGATGAGCAGTTCTTC CASSFRDRADEQFF 14 TRBV5-1 TRBD1 TRBJ2-1 few
TGCAGTGCTAGGAAAAGCGGGGATCCCTACAATGAGCAGTTCTTC CSARKSGDPYNEQFF 15 TRBV20-1 TRBD2 TRBJ2-1 .
TGCAGCGTTGAAACTCTGGAAGAGACCCAGTACTTC CSVETLEETQYF 12 TRBV29-1 . TRBJ2-5 .
TGCAGCGGCCTCAGGGAAACCGGGGAGCTGTTTTTT CSGLRETGELFF 12 TRBV29-1 . TRBJ2-2 .
TGCAGTGCTAGAGATTGGAGAGTTAACACTGAAGCTTTCTTT CSARDWRVNTEAFF 14 TRBV20-1 . TRBJ1-1 .
TGTGCCAGCAGCGCCCGACAGGGCTACAATGAGCAGTTCTTC CASSARQGYNEQFF 14 TRBV9 TRBD1 TRBJ2-1 .
TGCAGCGCCCAACCGACTAGCGGGAGGGCCGGTGAGCAGTACTTC CSAQPTSGRAGEQYF 15 TRBV29-1 TRBD2 TRBJ2-5 few
TGCGCCAGCAGCCTGGACTTCACAGGGGCTGGGGCCAACGTCCTGACTTTC CASSLDFTGAGANVLTF 17 TRBV5-1 TRBD1 TRBJ2-6 .
TGTGCCAGCAGCCAAACTACTTATGGCTACACCTTC CASSQTTYGYTF 12 TRBV3-1 . TRBJ1-2 few
TGTGCCAGCAGCTCCGACAGGGACTATAATTCACCCCTCCACTTT CASSSDRDYNSPLHF 15 TRBV7-9 TRBD1 TRBJ1-6 few
TGTGCCAGCGCTTGGGTGGGCGGTCGTGAAAAACTGTTTTTT CASAWVGGREKLFF 14 TRBV6-5 . TRBJ1-4 .
TGTGCCAGCAGCCAAGGTCCGACTGGCGGACAAGAGACCCAGTACTTC CASSQGPTGGQETQYF 16 TRBV3-1 . TRBJ2-5 .
TGCGCCAGCAGCCCGACAGGCTGGTTTCGGTACGAGCAGTACTTC CASSPTGWFRYEQYF 15 TRBV5-1 . TRBJ2-7 .
TGCGCCAGCAGCTCTCCTAGGGGGAGCCTCTACGAGCAGTACTTC CASSSPRGSLYEQYF 15 TRBV5-1 . TRBJ2-7 .
TGTGCCAGCAGTCACTATAAGGACGTGGATACGCAGTATTTT CASSHYKDVDTQYF 14 TRBV6-2/TRBV6-3 . TRBJ2-3 few
TGTGCCAGCAGCTTAGAGGTGGATAACTATGGCTACACCTTC CASSLEVDNYGYTF 14 TRBV11-2 . TRBJ1-2 once
TGTGCCAGCAGCCATTACAATGAGCAGTTCTTC CASSHYNEQFF 11 TRBV7-2 . TRBJ2-1 many
TGTGCCAGCAGCCTGACAGGGCTGGGCATTCAGTACTTC CASSLTGLGIQYF 13 TRBV11-2 TRBD1 TRBJ2-4 .
TGCAGTGCTAAATCAGGGGTTCCAGATACGCAGTATTTT CSAKSGVPDTQYF 13 TRBV20-1 . TRBJ2-3 .
TGTGCCAGCAGCGTAGGAAACAGAGCCGAGGGGGTCACAGATACGCAGTATTTT CASSVGNRAEGVTDTQYF 18 TRBV9 . TRBJ2-3 few
TGTGCCAGCAGTGTTAATTCTAATTCACCCCTCCACTTT CASSVNSNSPLHF 13 TRBV6-8 . TRBJ1-6 few
TGCAGTGCTAGAGATGCGAGGCGGGGGGCAGGGACAGATACGCAGTATTTT CSARDARRGAGTDTQYF 17 TRBV20-1 TRBD2 TRBJ2-3 few
TGTGCCACCAGTCATGAGAGGGGATACAATGAGCAGTTCTTC CATSHERGYNEQFF 14 TRBV24-1 . TRBJ2-1 .
TGTGCCAGCAGCAGGGACTTTGGGGCCTACAATGAGCAGTTCTTC CASSRDFGAYNEQFF 15 TRBV7-2 . TRBJ2-1 many
TGTGCCAGCAGATCAATCCGACATGGATCGCTCTATGGCTACACCTTC CASRSIRHGSLYGYTF 16 TRBV28 . TRBJ1-2 .
TGTGCCAGCAGCCGAAATCGGGGGTTGGAGCAGTACTTC CASSRNRGLEQYF 13 TRBV7-2 . TRBJ2-5 .
TGCAGCGTTGAAGATAAACTAGCATTTCATAACACTGAAGCTTTCTTT CSVEDKLAFHNTEAFF 16 TRBV29-1 . TRBJ1-1 .
TGTGCCAGCAGTTGGGTTCCGGGAGCACAAGAGACCCAGTACTTC CASSWVPGAQETQYF 15 TRBV28 . TRBJ2-5 .
TGTGCCAGCAGCTTAAGCCCCGACAGTGAGCAGTTCTTC CASSLSPDSEQFF 13 TRBV7-2 . TRBJ2-1 once